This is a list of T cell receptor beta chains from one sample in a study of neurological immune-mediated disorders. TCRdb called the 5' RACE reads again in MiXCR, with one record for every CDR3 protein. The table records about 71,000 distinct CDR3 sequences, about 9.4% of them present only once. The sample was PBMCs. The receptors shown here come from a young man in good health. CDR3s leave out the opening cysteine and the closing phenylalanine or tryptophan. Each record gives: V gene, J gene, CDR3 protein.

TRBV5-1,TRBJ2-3,ASSTYQGPDTQY
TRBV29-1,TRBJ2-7,SADDRGGYEQY
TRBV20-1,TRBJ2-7,SAIGAGEQY
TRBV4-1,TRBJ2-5,ASSHPDRQIRETQY
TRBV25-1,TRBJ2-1,ANSFDSPYNEQF
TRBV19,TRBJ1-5,ASSMGGSNQPQH
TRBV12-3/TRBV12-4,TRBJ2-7,ASSFRLAGGPYEQY
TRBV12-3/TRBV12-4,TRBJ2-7,ASSLSQGNYEQY
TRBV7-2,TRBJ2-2,ASSLVAMPSELF
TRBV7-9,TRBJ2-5,ASSLGTGLAGQETQY
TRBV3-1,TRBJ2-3,ASSLRQGPDTQY
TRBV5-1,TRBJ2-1,ASNPSGSINDNEQF
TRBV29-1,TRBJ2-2,SVEESNGELF
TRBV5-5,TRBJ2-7,ASSPFGTGTHEQH
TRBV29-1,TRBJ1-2,SVEPKSRGLTYGYT
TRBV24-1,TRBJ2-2,ATSDPSGRPTGELF
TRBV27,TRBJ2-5,ASSLGSGVKETQY
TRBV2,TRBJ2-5,ASRDRQGETQY
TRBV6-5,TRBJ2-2,ASSYPLVPGQGSTGELF
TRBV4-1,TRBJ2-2,ASSQVGDRRNTGELF
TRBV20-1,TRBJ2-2,SATGNTGELF
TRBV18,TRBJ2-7,ASSPIAGSSYEQY
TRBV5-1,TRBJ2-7,ASSLGQRYEQY
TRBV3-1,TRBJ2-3,ASSQDGGLAGGPGEDTQY
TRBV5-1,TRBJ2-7,ASSQGTTGPLEQY
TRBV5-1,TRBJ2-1,ASSLDQGPSSYNEQF
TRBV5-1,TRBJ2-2,ASSWPGTANTGELF
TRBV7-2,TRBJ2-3,ASSLASGRQDTQY
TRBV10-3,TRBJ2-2,AISVQGAGELF
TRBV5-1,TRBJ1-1,ASSLVLLQGATEAF
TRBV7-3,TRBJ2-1,ASSLAPTSGGQF
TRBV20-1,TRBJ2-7,SARAGAPYEQY
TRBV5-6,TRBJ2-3,ASSLYVSDTQY